A selection of T cell receptor beta chains follows, all from one sample in a study of blood T cell repertoires in COVID-19. TCRdb keeps only in-frame clones here, not all; method: immunoSEQ multiplex PCR. The sample includes more than 300,000 clones, around 80% of them seen just once. Sequenced material: peripheral blood. These receptors were collected from a woman in her forties or fifties with acute or convalescent COVID-19. Each CDR3 is given with its conserved first and last residue. A D gene is named only where the DNA matches it firmly. Only some rows state a clone size, as once, few, many or a class for expanded clones.

j_gene: TRBJ1-1; v_gene: TRBV5-4; abundance: -; d_gene: -; CDR3nt: TGTGCCAGCACCAACCGAGAGGGAAACACTGAAGCTTTCTTT; CDR3aa: CASTNREGNTEAFF
j_gene: TRBJ2-2; v_gene: TRBV3-1/TRBV3-2; abundance: -; d_gene: TRBD1; CDR3nt: TGTGCCAGCAGCCCATTTGGACAGGGAAACACCGGGGAGCTGTTTTTT; CDR3aa: CASSPFGQGNTGELFF
j_gene: TRBJ2-7; v_gene: TRBV18; abundance: -; d_gene: -; CDR3nt: TGTGCCAGCTCACCACGAACCCCACGGAGCTCCTACGAGCAGTACTTC; CDR3aa: CASSPRTPRSSYEQYF
j_gene: TRBJ1-2; v_gene: TRBV24-1; abundance: -; d_gene: -; CDR3nt: TGTGCCACCAGTGACCCTAGTAGGAACTATGGCTACACCTTC; CDR3aa: CATSDPSRNYGYTF
j_gene: TRBJ2-4; v_gene: TRBV7-8; abundance: -; d_gene: -; CDR3nt: TGTGCCAGCAGCTTTTATGTGCGGGCCTCCAAAAACATTCAGTACTTC; CDR3aa: CASSFYVRASKNIQYF
j_gene: TRBJ1-1; v_gene: TRBV5-8; abundance: once; d_gene: -; CDR3nt: TGTGCCAGCAGCTTGGGAGGAGGGAACACTGAAGCTTTCTTT; CDR3aa: CASSLGGGNTEAFF
j_gene: TRBJ1-1; v_gene: TRBV7-9; abundance: -; d_gene: TRBD1; CDR3nt: TGTGCCAGCAGCTCCCCGGGACAGGGGAACACTGAAGCTTTCTTT; CDR3aa: CASSSPGQGNTEAFF
j_gene: TRBJ1-1; v_gene: TRBV27; abundance: -; d_gene: -; CDR3nt: TGTGCCAGCAAAGTCGCAGGGGTAATAACTGAAGCTTTCTTT; CDR3aa: CASKVAGVITEAFF
j_gene: TRBJ2-7; v_gene: TRBV18; abundance: -; d_gene: -; CDR3nt: TGTGCCAGCTCACCGACCCCCAGCGGAGATCTCGAGCAGTACTTC; CDR3aa: CASSPTPSGDLEQYF
j_gene: TRBJ2-2; v_gene: TRBV15; abundance: few; d_gene: -; CDR3nt: TGTGCCACCAGCAGAGATTATCCAGGGTTAACCGGGGAGCTGTTTTTT; CDR3aa: CATSRDYPGLTGELFF
j_gene: TRBJ2-1; v_gene: TRBV5-1; abundance: once; d_gene: -; CDR3nt: TGCGCCAGCAGCTTCTCAGGGTTATACAATGAGCAGTTCTTC; CDR3aa: CASSFSGLYNEQFF